This is a list of T cell receptor beta chains from one sample in a study of blood T cell repertoires in COVID-19. TCRdb keeps only in-frame clones here, not all; method: immunoSEQ multiplex PCR. The table lists about 220,000 clones, 82% of them singletons. Sequenced material: peripheral blood. These receptors were collected from a woman older than 75 with acute or convalescent COVID-19. Both conserved end residues are part of each CDR3. A D gene is named only where the DNA matches it firmly. Clone sizes are given selectively: once, few, many, or a class where the clone is expanded.

D: TRBD1; length: 13; V: TRBV6-5; J: TRBJ1-2; size: -; DNA: TGTGCCAGCAGTAACGACAGGGTCGCTGGCTACACCTTC; CDR3: CASSNDRVAGYTF
D: -; length: 17; V: TRBV7-3; J: TRBJ2-1; size: once; DNA: TGTGCCAGCAGCTCGATAAGGGGGTCCGATTCCTACAATGAGCAGTTCTTC; CDR3: CASSSIRGSDSYNEQFF
D: TRBD1; length: 15; V: TRBV18; J: TRBJ2-1; size: -; DNA: TGTGCCAGCTCGCCGGGACAGGGACCCTACAATGAGCAGTTCTTC; CDR3: CASSPGQGPYNEQFF
D: -; length: 15; V: TRBV11-1; J: TRBJ1-6; size: -; DNA: TGTGCCAGCAGCAGAGTCGGGACTTATAATTCACCCCTCCACTTT; CDR3: CASSRVGTYNSPLHF
D: TRBD1; length: 16; V: TRBV6-2/TRBV6-3; J: TRBJ1-2; size: -; DNA: TGTGCCAGCAGTTTCACTGGGACAGTAGCTAACTATGGCTACACCTTC; CDR3: CASSFTGTVANYGYTF
D: TRBD1; length: 14; V: TRBV6-8; J: TRBJ1-2; size: -; DNA: TGTGCCAGCAGATCACAGGGGGGTGACTATGGCTACACCTTC; CDR3: CASRSQGGDYGYTF
D: -; length: 15; V: TRBV6-2/TRBV6-3; J: TRBJ1-1; size: -; DNA: TGTGCCAGCAGTGACCCCAGCGGGGCGGGCACTGAAGCTTTCTTT; CDR3: CASSDPSGAGTEAFF
D: TRBD1; length: 15; V: TRBV6-5; J: TRBJ1-6; size: -; DNA: TGTGCCAGCAGTTATTTACAGGGGGCTGCTTCACCCCTCCACTTT; CDR3: CASSYLQGAASPLHF
D: -; length: 16; V: TRBV5-1; J: TRBJ1-6; size: -; DNA: TGCGCCAGCAGCTCGGATGGGGGGAAGTTGGGTTCACCCCTCCACTTT; CDR3: CASSSDGGKLGSPLHF
D: -; length: 14; V: TRBV10-3; J: TRBJ2-4; size: once; DNA: TGTGCCACCGGGATCGGGGAACGGCGGAACATTCAGTACTTC; CDR3: CATGIGERRNIQYF
D: TRBD1; length: 16; V: TRBV7-8; J: TRBJ1-6; size: -; DNA: TGTGCCAGCAGCACTACCTCGGGACAGCTTAATTCACCCCTCCACTTT; CDR3: CASSTTSGQLNSPLHF
D: TRBD1; length: 14; V: TRBV11-2; J: TRBJ2-3; size: -; DNA: TGTGCCAGCAGCGTAGACAGGGGAACAGATACGCAGTATTTT; CDR3: CASSVDRGTDTQYF
D: TRBD2; length: 16; V: TRBV7-2; J: TRBJ2-3; size: -; DNA: TGTGCCAGCAGCTTAGAATCGGGGGGGCGCACAGATACGCAGTATTTT; CDR3: CASSLESGGRTDTQYF
D: TRBD1; length: 17; V: TRBV18; J: TRBJ1-3; size: -; DNA: TGTGCCAGCTCACCACTGGGACAGAGTTTCTCTGGAAACACCATATATTTT; CDR3: CASSPLGQSFSGNTIYF
D: TRBD2; length: 15; V: TRBV29-1; J: TRBJ2-5; size: -; DNA: TGCAGCGTTGACGCTAGCGGGGGGGCTTTGGAGACCCAGTACTTC; CDR3: CSVDASGGALETQYF
D: -; length: 15; V: TRBV19; J: TRBJ1-6; size: -; DNA: TGTGCCAGTAGCCGCGGGGGTGTAAATAATTCACCCCTCCACTTT; CDR3: CASSRGGVNNSPLHF
D: -; length: 13; V: TRBV9; J: TRBJ2-7; size: -; DNA: TGTGCCAGCAGCGTAGGACAGACTGGCGAGCAGTACTTC; CDR3: CASSVGQTGEQYF
D: -; length: 13; V: TRBV12-3/TRBV12-4; J: TRBJ1-1; size: -; DNA: TGTGCCAGCAGTTTAGCGAGAGAGACTGAAGCTTTCTTT; CDR3: CASSLARETEAFF
D: TRBD1; length: 15; V: TRBV18; J: TRBJ2-3; size: -; DNA: TGTGCCAGCTCACGAGACCGAGGGACAGTCTATACGCAGTATTTT; CDR3: CASSRDRGTVYTQYF
D: -; length: 14; V: TRBV5-4; J: TRBJ2-3; size: few; DNA: TGTGCCAGCAGCTTGGCGGGTCCCACAGATACGCAGTATTTT; CDR3: CASSLAGPTDTQYF
D: -; length: 14; V: TRBV6-6; J: TRBJ1-5; size: -; DNA: TGTGCCAGCAGTTACGGGGGCCTGTTTCAGCCCCAGCATTTT; CDR3: CASSYGGLFQPQHF
D: TRBD1; length: 15; V: TRBV7-8; J: TRBJ2-2; size: few; DNA: TGTGCCAGCAGCCCTGGCCAGGGGGACACCGGGGAGCTGTTTTTT; CDR3: CASSPGQGDTGELFF
D: TRBD2; length: 16; V: TRBV11-2; J: TRBJ2-2; size: -; DNA: TGTGCCAGCAGCATGAGAGCGGGGGCGAACACCGGGGAGCTGTTTTTT; CDR3: CASSMRAGANTGELFF
D: -; length: 13; V: TRBV25-1; J: TRBJ1-1; size: -; DNA: TGTGCCAGCAGGCTGGTCGGAGGCACTGAAGCTTTCTTT; CDR3: CASRLVGGTEAFF
D: TRBD1; length: 16; V: TRBV6-4; J: TRBJ1-4; size: -; DNA: TGTGCCAGCAGAACCGGGACAGGGCATTATAATGAAAAACTGTTTTTT; CDR3: CASRTGTGHYNEKLFF
D: -; length: 13; V: TRBV6-5; J: TRBJ1-1; size: -; DNA: TGTGCCAGCAGGCCCGATGGAGGGCGGGGGGCTTTCTTT; CDR3: CASRPDGGRGAFF
D: TRBD1; length: 19; V: TRBV7-8; J: TRBJ2-6; size: -; DNA: TGTGCCAGCAGCGAACTACCGACAGGGATCTCCTCTGGGGCCAACGTCCTGACTTTC; CDR3: CASSELPTGISSGANVLTF
D: TRBD2; length: 17; V: TRBV7-2; J: TRBJ2-5; size: -; DNA: TGTGCCAGCAGCTCGGGACTAGCGGGGGGGTACCAAGAGACCCAGTACTTC; CDR3: CASSSGLAGGYQETQYF
D: -; length: 15; V: TRBV12-5; J: TRBJ2-1; size: -; DNA: TGTGCTAGTGGTCGGGGTGGGGTGACGTACAATGAGCAGTTCTTC; CDR3: CASGRGGVTYNEQFF
D: -; length: 16; V: TRBV19; J: TRBJ1-4; size: -; DNA: TGTGCCACCCAGGGTGCCACTGATACAACTAATGAAAAACTGTTTTTT; CDR3: CATQGATDTTNEKLFF
D: -; length: 14; V: TRBV3-1/TRBV3-2; J: TRBJ1-2; size: -; DNA: TGTGCCAGCACCCCCAGGATTCAGGGGTATGGCTACACCTTC; CDR3: CASTPRIQGYGYTF
D: TRBD1; length: 16; V: TRBV4-1; J: TRBJ2-7; size: -; DNA: TGCGCCAGCAGCCAAGAGTCCTGGGACAGGGGTGGAGAGCAGTACTTC; CDR3: CASSQESWDRGGEQYF
D: -; length: 12; V: TRBV10-3; J: TRBJ1-1; size: once; DNA: TGTGCCATCAGCTGGGGAGATACTGAAGCTTTCTTT; CDR3: CAISWGDTEAFF
D: -; length: 17; V: TRBV23-1; J: TRBJ1-5; size: -; DNA: TGCGCCAGCAGTCCTCATCGCCCATCCAGAAACAATCAGCCCCAGCATTTT; CDR3: CASSPHRPSRNNQPQHF
D: -; length: 13; V: TRBV3-1/TRBV3-2; J: TRBJ1-3; size: -; DNA: TGTGCCAGCAGCCCCGGACGAGGGCTCACCATATATTTT; CDR3: CASSPGRGLTIYF
D: -; length: 16; V: TRBV19; J: TRBJ2-3; size: -; DNA: TGTGCCAGTAGTATAGACACCCTTACACGCACAGATACGCAGTATTTT; CDR3: CASSIDTLTRTDTQYF
D: -; length: 13; V: TRBV7-3; J: TRBJ1-1; size: -; DNA: TGTGCCAGCAGCTCCTCGGTATACACTGAAGCTTTCTTT; CDR3: CASSSSVYTEAFF
D: -; length: 15; V: TRBV30; J: TRBJ1-2; size: -; DNA: TGTGCCTGGAGTGCGCAGGGGCTAACCTCCTATGGCTACACCTTC; CDR3: CAWSAQGLTSYGYTF
D: -; length: 13; V: TRBV29-1; J: TRBJ1-1; size: -; DNA: TGCAGCGTTGATCAGGGATCGAACACTGAAGCTTTCTTT; CDR3: CSVDQGSNTEAFF
D: -; length: 14; V: TRBV3-1/TRBV3-2; J: TRBJ2-7; size: -; DNA: TGTGCCAGCAGCCAGGAAGGGAGCTCCTACGAGCAGTACTTC; CDR3: CASSQEGSSYEQYF
D: -; length: 14; V: TRBV9; J: TRBJ1-1; size: -; DNA: TGTGCCAGCAGCGTAGGCGGGGCGGCCACTGAAGCTTTCTTT; CDR3: CASSVGGAATEAFF
D: TRBD1; length: 16; V: TRBV2; J: TRBJ2-6; size: -; DNA: TGTGCCAGCAGCCCATTCAGGGGGACTGGGGCCAACGTCCTGACTTTC; CDR3: CASSPFRGTGANVLTF
D: TRBD1; length: 16; V: TRBV9; J: TRBJ1-1; size: -; DNA: TGTGCCAGCAGCGTAGACCCGACAGGGAGGAGCACTGAAGCTTTCTTT; CDR3: CASSVDPTGRSTEAFF
D: -; length: 14; V: TRBV10-3; J: TRBJ1-1; size: -; DNA: TGTGCCATCAGTGAGTCCGATCTCCGGGACAAGGCTTTCTTT; CDR3: CAISESDLRDKAFF
D: -; length: 19; V: TRBV7-6; J: TRBJ2-5; size: -; DNA: TGTGCCAGCAGCTTATACCCCTCGGCCGCGCGGGGCCCCCAAGAGACCCAGTACTTC; CDR3: CASSLYPSAARGPQETQYF
D: TRBD1; length: 15; V: TRBV9; J: TRBJ1-2; size: -; DNA: TGTGCCAGCAGCGAGACCGGGACAGAGGTCTATGGCTACACCTTC; CDR3: CASSETGTEVYGYTF
D: -; length: 14; V: TRBV7-2; J: TRBJ2-7; size: -; DNA: TGTGCCAGCAGCTTAGAACCCCAGTCCTACGAGCAGTACTTC; CDR3: CASSLEPQSYEQYF
D: -; length: 13; V: TRBV11-3; J: TRBJ1-6; size: -; DNA: TGTGCCAGCAGCGGAGGGATTAATTCACCCCTCCACTTT; CDR3: CASSGGINSPLHF
D: TRBD1; length: 15; V: TRBV30; J: TRBJ1-4; size: -; DNA: TGTGCCTGGAGTGTATCCGGGACAGGGTGTGAAAAACTGTTTTTT; CDR3: CAWSVSGTGCEKLFF
D: -; length: 16; V: TRBV5-4; J: TRBJ1-3; size: -; DNA: TGTGCCAGCAGCCCCGGGGGGGTCCGCTCTGGAAACACCATATATTTT; CDR3: CASSPGGVRSGNTIYF
D: TRBD1; length: 14; V: TRBV18; J: TRBJ2-4; size: -; DNA: TGTGCCAGCTCTCCGTTACAGGGGGAAAACATTCAGTACTTC; CDR3: CASSPLQGENIQYF
D: TRBD1; length: 19; V: TRBV7-2; J: TRBJ1-2; size: -; DNA: TGTGCCAGCAGCTTACGTAACACAAGATGGACAGGGGGGTTCTATGGCTACACCTTC; CDR3: CASSLRNTRWTGGFYGYTF
D: -; length: 15; V: TRBV5-6; J: TRBJ1-6; size: -; DNA: TGTGCCAGCAGCTTGGCTGCGGCAGGGAATTCACCCCTCCACTTT; CDR3: CASSLAAAGNSPLHF
D: TRBD1; length: 13; V: TRBV29-1; J: TRBJ1-1; size: -; DNA: TGCAGCGTAAGGACAGGGGCCAACACTGAAGCTTTCTTT; CDR3: CSVRTGANTEAFF
D: TRBD1; length: 12; V: TRBV28; J: TRBJ1-2; size: few; DNA: TGTGCCATCTTTGACAGGGTGAACGGCTACACCTTC; CDR3: CAIFDRVNGYTF